Listed below are T cell receptor beta chains from one sample, sequenced in a study of shared clonotypes between healthy human individuals. Some clones are missing from TCRdb's copy, which holds only in-frame ones; the method was immunoSEQ multiplex PCR. The repertoire holds roughly 520,000 clones, with approximately 95% as singletons. Input material: naive CD4+ T cells sorted from blood. The receptor set was obtained from a woman aged 25-40 years in good health. Each CDR3 is given with its conserved first and last residue. Each record gives: V gene, clone size, D gene, J gene, CDR3 DNA, CDR3 protein. A D gene is named only where the DNA matches it firmly. Expanded clones are given a class, and other clones once, few, many or no size at all.

TRBV7-9	once	.	TRBJ1-1	TGTGCCAGCACAGACTACAAACGAACGGCTGAAGCTTTCTTT	CASTDYKRTAEAFF
TRBV2	.	.	TRBJ1-2	TGTGCCAGCACAAAGGGGCAGGTTAACTATGGCTACACCTTC	CASTKGQVNYGYTF
TRBV15	.	TRBD2	TRBJ2-1	TGTGCCACCAGCAGATTCCGGGGAGGGAAGGATGAGCAGTTCTTC	CATSRFRGGKDEQFF
TRBV9	once	TRBD2	TRBJ2-5	TGTGCCAGCAGCCCAGCTAGCGGCTTCCAAGAGACCCAGTACTTC	CASSPASGFQETQYF
TRBV5-4	.	TRBD2	TRBJ2-5	TGTGCCAGCAGCTTGGGGTACGCGGGGGAACAAGAGACCCAGTACTTC	CASSLGYAGEQETQYF
TRBV9	.	TRBD1	TRBJ2-2	TGTGCCAGCAGCCGCCGACCGACAGGGGCGAACACCGGGGAGCTGTTTTTT	CASSRRPTGANTGELFF
TRBV6-4	.	.	TRBJ1-5	TGTGCCAGCAGTGAACGGGGCGACAGGAATCAGCCCCAGCATTTT	CASSERGDRNQPQHF
TRBV6-6	.	.	TRBJ1-5	TGTGCCAGCAGTTATTTAGAGAATCAGCCCCAGCATTTT	CASSYLENQPQHF
TRBV28	.	.	TRBJ1-2	TGTGCCATAGAGGGGACGTCTAACTATGGCTACACCTTC	CAIEGTSNYGYTF
TRBV5-1	.	.	TRBJ1-1	TGCGCCAGCAGCTCCCGGATAGACACTGAAGCTTTCTTT	CASSSRIDTEAFF
TRBV28	once	.	TRBJ2-7	TGTGCCAGCAGTGAAATAGCGGAAACCTACGAGCAGTACTTC	CASSEIAETYEQYF
TRBV11-2	.	TRBD2	TRBJ2-3	TGTGCCAGCAGCTTAAAGCTAGCGGGAGGCCGCACAGATACGCAGTATTTT	CASSLKLAGGRTDTQYF
TRBV4-1	once	.	TRBJ2-3	TGCGCCAGCAGCCAAGAGTTGCTTAGCGGCCTTAGCACAGATACGCAGTATTTT	CASSQELLSGLSTDTQYF
TRBV19	.	.	TRBJ2-3	TGTGCCAGTAGTAGGGAAGTCTCCCCAGATACGCAGTATTTT	CASSREVSPDTQYF
TRBV6-4	.	.	TRBJ2-2	TGTGCCAGCAGTGACCCCCGGGACCCGAACACCGGGGAGCTGTTTTTT	CASSDPRDPNTGELFF
TRBV11-2	.	.	TRBJ2-1	TGTGCCAGCAGCTTAGCGGCGGCGAGCTCCTACAATGAGCAGTTCTTC	CASSLAAASSYNEQFF
TRBV21-1	.	.	TRBJ1-2	TGTGCCAGCAGCAAAGGACAGAGAACTAACTATGGCTACACCTTC	CASSKGQRTNYGYTF
TRBV7-9	once	TRBD1	TRBJ2-1	TGTGCCAGCAGCTCCAATAATGGACAGGGGGTAAATGAGCAGTTCTTC	CASSSNNGQGVNEQFF
TRBV2	.	.	TRBJ2-3	TGTGCCCGAAGTAGCCGAGTGGTAGATACGCAGTATTTT	CARSSRVVDTQYF
TRBV28	.	TRBD1	TRBJ2-1	TGTGCCAGCAGTCTAGGGACAGGGGGCAATGAGCAGTTCTTC	CASSLGTGGNEQFF
TRBV27	.	TRBD1	TRBJ2-2	TGTGCCAGCAAAGGACAGGGGGCTCTGAACACCGGGGAGCTGTTTTTT	CASKGQGALNTGELFF
TRBV4-1	.	.	TRBJ2-7	TGCGCCAGCAGCCAAGATCAGATGGTTACGATTTCCAACGAGCAGTACTTC	CASSQDQMVTISNEQYF
TRBV7-8	.	.	TRBJ2-7	TGTGCCAGCAGCCCCGTTAGGACGGGAATCTACGAGCAGTACTTC	CASSPVRTGIYEQYF
TRBV5-1	.	TRBD1	TRBJ1-4	TGCGCCAGCAGCGAAACAGGGGTAACTAATGAAAAACTGTTTTTT	CASSETGVTNEKLFF
TRBV5-1	.	.	TRBJ2-5	TGCGCCAGCAGAGGAGGGGCAGAGACCCAGTACTTC	CASRGGAETQYF
TRBV29-1	.	TRBD2	TRBJ2-2	TGCAGCGGGACTAGCGGGACGAACACCGGGGAGCTGTTTTTT	CSGTSGTNTGELFF
TRBV10-3	.	.	TRBJ2-2	TGTGCCATCAGTGACCCCCCCGGGGAGCTGTTTTTT	CAISDPPGELFF
TRBV19	once	.	TRBJ2-5	TGTGCCAGTAGTATAGCGCGGATGGAGACCCAGTACTTC	CASSIARMETQYF
TRBV5-1	.	.	TRBJ1-1	TGCGCCAGCAGCTTGAATACGGTTAACACTGAAGCTTTCTTT	CASSLNTVNTEAFF
TRBV6-1	.	TRBD2	TRBJ2-5	TGTGCCAGCAGTGGCGGGAGGGCCGGAGAGACCCAGTACTTC	CASSGGRAGETQYF
TRBV30	.	.	TRBJ1-1	TGTGCCTGGAGTGGCCGGAGCACTGAAGCTTTCTTT	CAWSGRSTEAFF
TRBV6-1	.	.	TRBJ2-2	TGTGCCAGCAGGGGGGGCATCACCGGGGAGCTGTTTTTT	CASRGGITGELFF
TRBV27	.	TRBD1	TRBJ1-4	TGTGCCAGCAGTTTAATCCAGGGGGCGGGTGAAAAACTGTTTTTT	CASSLIQGAGEKLFF
TRBV10-1	once	.	TRBJ1-1	TGCGCCAGCAGTGAGTCGTTAGGGGCCACTGAAGCTTTCTTT	CASSESLGATEAFF
TRBV19	.	TRBD1	TRBJ1-2	TGTGCCAGTAGTATAGGCCGGACAGGGACCTATGGCTACACCTTC	CASSIGRTGTYGYTF
TRBV27	.	TRBD1	TRBJ2-7	TGTGCCAGCAGTTCCTACACAGGGGCTAGCGAGCAGTACTTC	CASSSYTGASEQYF
TRBV23-1	.	TRBD1	TRBJ2-3	TGCGCCAGCAGTCAATCTGCACTGAAGGGGGCTGATAGAGATACGCAGTATTTT	CASSQSALKGADRDTQYF
TRBV5-1	few	.	TRBJ1-5	TGCGCCAGCAGCCCGGAGGCAGGGGTGGGCAATCAGCCCCAGCATTTT	CASSPEAGVGNQPQHF
TRBV18	.	TRBD1	TRBJ1-4	TGTGCCAGCTCACGTCTGACAGGGCCTAATGAAAAACTGTTTTTT	CASSRLTGPNEKLFF
TRBV28	.	.	TRBJ2-6	TGTGCCAGCAGTCCGTTTGGTGGGGCCAACGTCCTGACTTTC	CASSPFGGANVLTF
TRBV6-5	.	.	TRBJ1-2	TGTGCCAGCAGTTACTCCCCGGGCCAGGGCTATGGCTACACCTTC	CASSYSPGQGYGYTF
TRBV28	.	TRBD1	TRBJ2-7	TGTGCCAGCTCCTCGACCCTGACAGGGGTCGAGCAGTACTTC	CASSSTLTGVEQYF
TRBV19	once	TRBD2	TRBJ2-1	TGTGCCAGTAGTACACCTAGCGGACTTCACAATGAGCAGTTCTTC	CASSTPSGLHNEQFF
TRBV5-1	.	TRBD1	TRBJ1-2	TGCGCCAGCAGCTTGGTCACAGGGGGCCGTGGCTACACCTTC	CASSLVTGGRGYTF
TRBV6-4	.	.	TRBJ2-3	TGTGCCAGCAGTGTTAGGGGCAGACCCACAGATACGCAGTATTTT	CASSVRGRPTDTQYF
TRBV11-2	.	.	TRBJ2-2	TGTGCCAGCAGCCCGCGGTCGAGGAACACCGGGGAGCTGTTTTTT	CASSPRSRNTGELFF
TRBV29-1	.	.	TRBJ1-6	TGCAGCGTTGCGACAGCGGATAATTCACCCCTCCACTTT	CSVATADNSPLHF
TRBV28	.	TRBD2	TRBJ2-2	TGTGCCAGCAGACGACCTGGACTAGCGGCGAACACCGGGGAGCTGTTTTTT	CASRRPGLAANTGELFF
TRBV15	few	.	TRBJ1-1	TGTGCCACCAGCTTGGCAAAAGCTTTCTTT	CATSLAKAFF
TRBV11-3	.	.	TRBJ2-5	TGTGCCAGCAGCCAGGGAACCCCATCCGGAGAGCAGTACTTC	CASSQGTPSGEQYF
TRBV15	few	TRBD2	TRBJ2-2	TGTGCCACCAGCAGAGATCGACTAGCGGGAGTCGGGGAGCTGTTTTTT	CATSRDRLAGVGELFF
TRBV27	once	.	TRBJ2-1	TGTGCCAGCAGTTTACCGGGGAATGAGCAGTTCTTC	CASSLPGNEQFF